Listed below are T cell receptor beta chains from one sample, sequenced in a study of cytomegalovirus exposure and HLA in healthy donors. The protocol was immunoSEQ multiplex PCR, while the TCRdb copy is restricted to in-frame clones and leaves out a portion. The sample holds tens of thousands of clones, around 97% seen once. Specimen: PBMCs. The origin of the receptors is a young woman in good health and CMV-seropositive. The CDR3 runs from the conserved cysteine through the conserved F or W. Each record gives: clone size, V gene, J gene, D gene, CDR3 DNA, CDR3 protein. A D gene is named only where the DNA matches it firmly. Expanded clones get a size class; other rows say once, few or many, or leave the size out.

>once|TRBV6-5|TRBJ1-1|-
TGTGCCAGCATTACACACACTGAAGCTTTCTTT
CASITHTEAFF
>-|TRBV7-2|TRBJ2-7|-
TGTGCCAGCAGCTTAGAAGGAGGGGCGACAGCTAGTTTCTTCGAGCAGTACTTC
CASSLEGGATASFFEQYF
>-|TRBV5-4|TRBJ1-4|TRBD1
TGTGCCAGCAGCTTTGGGACAGGGGCTTCCTTTAATGAAAAACTGTTTTTT
CASSFGTGASFNEKLFF
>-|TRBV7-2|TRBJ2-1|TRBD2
TGTGCCAGCAGCTTGATTAGCGGGACCCCCTACAATGAGCAGTTCTTC
CASSLISGTPYNEQFF
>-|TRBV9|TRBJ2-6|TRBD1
TGTGCCAGCAGCGGACGGACAGGGCAAGGTGGGGCCAACGTCCTGACTTTC
CASSGRTGQGGANVLTF
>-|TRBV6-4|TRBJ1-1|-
TGTGCCAGTAGAGAGACGGGACTTCAGAACACTGAAGCTTTCTTT
CASRETGLQNTEAFF
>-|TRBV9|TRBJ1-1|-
TGTGCCAGCAGCGTAGAGGTAGACAGGACCACTGAAGCTTTCTTT
CASSVEVDRTTEAFF
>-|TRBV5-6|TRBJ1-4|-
TGTGCCAGCAGCTTGGGCCTATCGTCACCTTCTAATGAAAAACTGTTTTTT
CASSLGLSSPSNEKLFF
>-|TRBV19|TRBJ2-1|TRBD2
TGTGCCAGTAGTATAGGGACCCAACTAGCGGGAAACTACAATGAGCAGTTCTTC
CASSIGTQLAGNYNEQFF
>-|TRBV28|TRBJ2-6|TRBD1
TGTGCCAGCAGTTTATATCCCAGGGGGACTGGGGCCAACGTCCTGACTTTC
CASSLYPRGTGANVLTF
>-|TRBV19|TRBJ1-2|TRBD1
TGTGCCAGTAGTATCAGGGCGGGACAGGATAACTATGGCTACACCTTC
CASSIRAGQDNYGYTF
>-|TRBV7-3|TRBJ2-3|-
TGTGCCAGCAGCTTTTCGCGGGACCGCACAGATACGCAGTATTTT
CASSFSRDRTDTQYF
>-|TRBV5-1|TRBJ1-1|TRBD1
TGCGCCAGCAGCTTGCAGTCCAACAGGGGGGGGGAAGCTTTCTTT
CASSLQSNRGGEAFF
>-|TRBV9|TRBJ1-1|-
TGTGCCAGCAGCGTAGACAGTTCAAACACTGAAGCTTTCTTT
CASSVDSSNTEAFF
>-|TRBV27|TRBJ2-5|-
TGTGCCAGCAGTCCAGTCGGACGGGGGGAGACCCAGTACTTC
CASSPVGRGETQYF
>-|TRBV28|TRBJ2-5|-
TGTGCCAGCAGTTTGGGGGGGCGCCCAGAGACCCAGTACTTC
CASSLGGRPETQYF
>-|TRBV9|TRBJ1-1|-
TGTGCCAGCAGCACCAACCTCGGGGAGAGGGCTTTCTTT
CASSTNLGERAFF
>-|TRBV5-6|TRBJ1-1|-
TGTGCCAGCAGCACCCCGCTCCGGGGGGCCAAAGCTTTCTTT
CASSTPLRGAKAFF
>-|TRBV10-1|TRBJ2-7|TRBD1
TGCGCCAGCAGTGAGAGGGAGACAGGGTACGAGCAGTACTTC
CASSERETGYEQYF
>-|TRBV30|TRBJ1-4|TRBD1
TGTGCCTGGAGGGGGACAGGGGGTGAAAAACTGTTTTTT
CAWRGTGGEKLFF
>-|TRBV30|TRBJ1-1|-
TGTGCCTGGAGTGCCGGGGGGACTGAAGCTTTCTTT
CAWSAGGTEAFF
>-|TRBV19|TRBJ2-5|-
TGTGCCAGTAGTATGCCGTTCCTAGGAAGGACAGTTCCTGCGCAGGTCCAAGAGACCCAGTACTTC
CASSMPFLGRTVPAQVQETQYF
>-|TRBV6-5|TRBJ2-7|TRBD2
TGTGCCAGACGGCGGGAGGGCCACTACGAGCAGTACTTC
CARRREGHYEQYF
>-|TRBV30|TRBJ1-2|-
TGTGCCCTACACCGGGGGTACGGCTACACCTTC
CALHRGYGYTF
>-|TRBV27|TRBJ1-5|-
TGTGCCAGCAGCTTTAGCCGCAATCAGCCCCAGCATTTT
CASSFSRNQPQHF
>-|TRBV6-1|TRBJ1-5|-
TGTGCCACTAATCAGCCCCAGCATTTT
CATNQPQHF
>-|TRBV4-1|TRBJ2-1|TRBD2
TGCGCCAGCAGCCAACTGGGAACTAACGGGAGGAATGAGCAGTTCTTC
CASSQLGTNGRNEQFF
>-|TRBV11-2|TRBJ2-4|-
TGTGCCAGCACCCATATGGCGGGGCGAGGCCTAGCCAAAAACATTCAGTACTTC
CASTHMAGRGLAKNIQYF
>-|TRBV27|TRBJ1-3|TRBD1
TGTGCCAGCAGTACTACAGGGGTTGGAAACACCATATATTTT
CASSTTGVGNTIYF
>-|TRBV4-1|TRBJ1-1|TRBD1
TGCGCCAGCAGCCACCCGGACAGGACCTCAAAAACTTTCTTT
CASSHPDRTSKTFF
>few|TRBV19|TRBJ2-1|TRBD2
TGTGCCAGTAAGAGTGGCGGGAGCCCGACCTACAATGAGCAGTTCTTC
CASKSGGSPTYNEQFF
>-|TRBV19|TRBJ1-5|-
TGTGCCGTTAAGGACAGTGTCGAGAGTCAGCCCCAGCATTTT
CAVKDSVESQPQHF
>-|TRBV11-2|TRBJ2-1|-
TGTGCCAGCAGCTTAGCACCGGGAAGAGGGAATGAGCAGTTCTTC
CASSLAPGRGNEQFF
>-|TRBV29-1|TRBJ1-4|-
TGCAGCGTTGAAAGAGGGAGGGATGAAAAACTGTTTTTT
CSVERGRDEKLFF
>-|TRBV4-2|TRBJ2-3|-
TGTGCCAGCAGCCAAGACCTAGTAGATACGCAGTATTTT
CASSQDLVDTQYF
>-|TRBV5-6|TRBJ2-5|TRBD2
TGTGCCAGCGCCGTAGCGGGTCTAGAAGAGACCCAGTACTTC
CASAVAGLEETQYF
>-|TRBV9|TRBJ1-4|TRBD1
TGTGCCAGCAGTAGCGGGACAGGGTCAACTCTGGCTGAAAAACTGTTTTTT
CASSSGTGSTLAEKLFF
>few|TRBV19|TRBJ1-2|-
TGTGCCAGTAGTCTTAACTATGGCTACACCTTC
CASSLNYGYTF
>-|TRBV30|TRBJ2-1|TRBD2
TGTGCCTGGAGTGGGACTAGCGGGAATTACAATGAGCAGTTCTTC
CAWSGTSGNYNEQFF
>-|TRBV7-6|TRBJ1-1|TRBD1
TGTGCCAGCAGCAACCTAGGACAGGTGAAAAACACTGAAGCTTTCTTT
CASSNLGQVKNTEAFF
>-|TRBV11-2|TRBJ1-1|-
TGTGCCAGTGCTTTTAGGATGTTGCCGGGAAGCACTGAAGCTTTCTTT
CASAFRMLPGSTEAFF
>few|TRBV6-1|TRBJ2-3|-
TGTGCCAGCAGGCCCCGCCAGGGCACAGATACGCAGTATTTT
CASRPRQGTDTQYF
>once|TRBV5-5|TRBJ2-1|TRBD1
TGTGCCAGCAGCTATTGGGACAGGAATGAGCAGTTCTTC
CASSYWDRNEQFF
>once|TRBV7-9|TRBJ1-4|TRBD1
TGTGCCAGCAGCGGAACCGGGACAGAGAATGAAAAACTGTTTTTT
CASSGTGTENEKLFF
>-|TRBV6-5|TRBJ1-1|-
TGTGCCAGCAGCAACGACGGACACGGTGGAGCTTTCTTT
CASSNDGHGGAFF
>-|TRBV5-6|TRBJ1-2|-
TGTGCCAGCAGCCCGCCGGACAGTCAATTCTATGGCTACACCTTC
CASSPPDSQFYGYTF
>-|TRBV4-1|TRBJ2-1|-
TGCGCCAGCAGCCAAGCTGTCAGGGCGGCCTACAATGAGCAGTTCTTC
CASSQAVRAAYNEQFF
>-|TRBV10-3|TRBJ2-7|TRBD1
TGTGCCATCAGTGACCCCCCCGGGACAGTGACCTCCTACGAGCAGTACTTC
CAISDPPGTVTSYEQYF
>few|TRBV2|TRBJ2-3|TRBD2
TGTGCCAGCAGTATAGCGGGAGAGGCGCAGTATTTT
CASSIAGEAQYF
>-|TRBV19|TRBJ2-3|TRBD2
TGTGCCAGTAGTATAGAACTAGCGGGAGCTAGCACAGATACGCAGTATTTT
CASSIELAGASTDTQYF